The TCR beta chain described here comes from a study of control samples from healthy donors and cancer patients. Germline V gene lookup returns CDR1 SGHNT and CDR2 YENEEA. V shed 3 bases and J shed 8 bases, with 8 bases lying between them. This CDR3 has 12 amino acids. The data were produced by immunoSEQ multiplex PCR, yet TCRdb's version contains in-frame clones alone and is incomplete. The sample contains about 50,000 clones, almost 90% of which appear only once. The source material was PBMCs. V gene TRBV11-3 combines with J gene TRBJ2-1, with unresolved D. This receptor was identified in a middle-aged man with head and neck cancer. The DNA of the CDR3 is TGTGCCAGCAGCTTGGCTGGGGATGAGCAGTTCTTC. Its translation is CASSLAGDEQFF.